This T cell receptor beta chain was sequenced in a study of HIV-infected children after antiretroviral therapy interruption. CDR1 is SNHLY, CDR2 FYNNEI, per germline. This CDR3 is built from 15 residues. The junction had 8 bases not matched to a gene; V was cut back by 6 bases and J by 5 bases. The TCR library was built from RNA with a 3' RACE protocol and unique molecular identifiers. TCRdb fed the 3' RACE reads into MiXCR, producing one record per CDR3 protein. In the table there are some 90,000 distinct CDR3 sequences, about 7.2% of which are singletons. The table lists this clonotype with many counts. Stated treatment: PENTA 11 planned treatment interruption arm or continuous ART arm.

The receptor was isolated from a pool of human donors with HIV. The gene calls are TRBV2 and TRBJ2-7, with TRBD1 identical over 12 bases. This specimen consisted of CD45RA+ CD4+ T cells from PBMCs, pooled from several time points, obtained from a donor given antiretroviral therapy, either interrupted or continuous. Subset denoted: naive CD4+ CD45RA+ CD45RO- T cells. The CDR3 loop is CASRVLGTGGDEQYF. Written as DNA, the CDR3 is TGTGCCAGCAGGGTCCTCGGGACAGGGGGCGACGAGCAGTACTTC.